This entry describes one T cell receptor beta chain. The method was immunoSEQ multiplex PCR; TCRdb's version includes in-frame clones alone and lacks a portion of them. The sample gives some 390,000 clones, nearly 90% of which show up once; less than 2% is in the top ten. The data belong to a study of blood T cell repertoires in COVID-19. Germline V CDR1 and CDR2: SGHDT, YYEEEE. The V gene lost 3 bases and the J gene lost 5 bases, with 26 bases spanning the gap. The CDR3 loop spans 19 amino acids. This chain connects TRBV5-6 to TRBJ2-2; no clear D. The TCR was taken from a woman between 25 and 40 years old who had recovered from COVID-19. The sample comprised PBMCs or T cells enriched from blood (not recorded which). For the CDR3, the DNA is TGTGCCAGCAGCTCGATTAACACGGAAAGCCCCACGCGGACCGGGGAGCTGTTTTTT. Protein product: CASSSINTESPTRTGELFF.